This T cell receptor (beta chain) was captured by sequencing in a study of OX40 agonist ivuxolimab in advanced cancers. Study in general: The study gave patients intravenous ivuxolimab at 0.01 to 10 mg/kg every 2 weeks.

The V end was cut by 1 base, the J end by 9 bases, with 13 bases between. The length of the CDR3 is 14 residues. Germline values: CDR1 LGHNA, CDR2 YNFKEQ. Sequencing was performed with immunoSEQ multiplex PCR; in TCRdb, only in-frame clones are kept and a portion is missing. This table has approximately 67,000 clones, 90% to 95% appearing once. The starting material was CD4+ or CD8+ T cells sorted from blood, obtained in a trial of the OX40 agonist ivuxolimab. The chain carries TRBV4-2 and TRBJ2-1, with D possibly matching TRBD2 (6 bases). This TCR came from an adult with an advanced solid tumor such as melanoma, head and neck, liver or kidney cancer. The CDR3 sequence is CASSQVGPGVEQFF. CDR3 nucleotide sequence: TGTGCCAGCAGCCAAGTAGGCCCGGGGGTTGAGCAGTTCTTC.